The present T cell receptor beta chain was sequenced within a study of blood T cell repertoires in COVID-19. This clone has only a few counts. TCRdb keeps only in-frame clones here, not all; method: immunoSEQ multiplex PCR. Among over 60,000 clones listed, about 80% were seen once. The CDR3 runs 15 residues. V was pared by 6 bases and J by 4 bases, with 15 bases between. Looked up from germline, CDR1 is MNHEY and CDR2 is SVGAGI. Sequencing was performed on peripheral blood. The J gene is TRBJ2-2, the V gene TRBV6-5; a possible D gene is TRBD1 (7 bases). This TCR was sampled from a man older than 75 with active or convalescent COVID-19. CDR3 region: CASRRQGGLTGELFF. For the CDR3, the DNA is TGTGCCAGCAGAAGACAGGGAGGCCTCACCGGGGAGCTGTTTTTT.